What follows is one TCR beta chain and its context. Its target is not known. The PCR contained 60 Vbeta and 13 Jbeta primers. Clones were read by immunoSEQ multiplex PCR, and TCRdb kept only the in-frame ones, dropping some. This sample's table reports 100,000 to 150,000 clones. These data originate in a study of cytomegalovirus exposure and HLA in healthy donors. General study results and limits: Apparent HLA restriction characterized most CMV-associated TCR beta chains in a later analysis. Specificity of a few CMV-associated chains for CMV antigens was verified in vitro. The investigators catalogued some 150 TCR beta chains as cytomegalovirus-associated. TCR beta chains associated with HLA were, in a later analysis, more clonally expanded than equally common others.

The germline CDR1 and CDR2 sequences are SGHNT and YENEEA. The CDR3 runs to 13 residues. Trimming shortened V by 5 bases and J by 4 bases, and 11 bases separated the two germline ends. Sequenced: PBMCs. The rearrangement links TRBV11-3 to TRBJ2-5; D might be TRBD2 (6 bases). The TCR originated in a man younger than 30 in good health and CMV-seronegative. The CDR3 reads CASSPRGRETQYF. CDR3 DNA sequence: TGTGCCAGCAGCCCCCGGGGGAGAGAGACCCAGTACTTC.